This T cell receptor (beta chain) was retrieved from a study of beta chain features in type 1 diabetes listed by TCRdb under 2018. In terms of the full investigation: Mean age, gender distribution, total cell number and subset yield were not different between patients and healthy donors. A total of 90 million to 120 million sorted cells were examined across all samples, and a strong correlation was observed between cell number per subset and RNA yield. The study compared TCRB repertoires of sorted circulating CD4+ T cell subsets between recently diagnosed type 1 diabetes patients and matched healthy donors. Regulatory and stem cell-like memory subsets were obtained from only 8 patients and roughly eight healthy donors, while naive and central memory subsets were obtained from all 30 or so donors. Results and caveats for the whole study, not just this receptor: Naive, central memory and regulatory TCRB repertoires appeared more similar among patients than among healthy donors. In all four CD4+ subsets, TCRB CDR3 length was moderately but significantly shorter in type 1 diabetes patients. Fewer insertions and more nucleotide deletions at VDJ recombination sites were observed in patients with type 1 diabetes, implying thymic rearrangement abnormalities. Shorter templates might have been favored by PCR, but patient and control samples were amplified and corrected together, so both groups would have been affected equally by any skew. Only small numbers of individuals were included in the HLA sub-analyses, which left unresolved whether HLA type had any influence on TCRB rearrangement. Because cDNA was sequenced instead of genomic DNA, activated cells with high expression could be over-represented, although the groups did not differ in activation or CD3 levels.

Turning to this clone: The antigen it binds to is not known. No per-base quality is available; no much larger clone lies one base away.

The entire isolated RNA was reverse transcribed using the High Capacity cDNA Reverse Transcription Kit, and thus expressed TCRB transcripts were sequenced. Deep immunoSEQ sequencing was applied to naive, central memory and regulatory T cell samples, giving an average of around 3.4 million total reads per sample. Sorted cells were lysed in RLT buffer and RNA was extracted with DNase-treated RNeasy Micro or Mini kits, depending on cell number. Each cell subset was processed separately to prevent cross-contamination, with patient and healthy donor samples processed together. Using the immunoSEQ multiplex PCR, TCRB sequences were amplified from cDNA into 87-bp fragments spanning the CDR3 region. Sequencing of the amplicons was done on the Illumina HiSeq platform. Per the authors' processing: PCR bias was computationally corrected using synthetic template baselines, reads within Hamming distance 2 were collapsed, and singletons that could not be merged were discarded. Reads were aligned against IMGT so that V, D and J genes, CDR3 length and insertions or deletions at six rearrangement sites could be assigned. Clonotype counts were normalized to sorted cell number within each subset before computing true diversity and Gini coefficients with the tcR R package. The overlap coefficient, calculated on TCRB nucleotide sequences, was used to measure repertoire sharing. The table was pulled from immuneACCESS by TCRdb, which kept in-frame rearrangements only. Such tables lose some clones; where checked, under half of the loss comes from unresolved V genes, and the rest has no known cause. The V and J calls and clone size are taken from that table; D and trimming were inferred from the DNA. The sample table holds about 130,000 clones, of which just over 9% were seen once. The ten largest clones represent around 0.68% of the sample.

Each donor gave one peripheral blood draw, averaging approximately 110 mL, which was collected into heparinised tubes. A BD FACSAria II was used to sort naive, central memory, regulatory and stem cell-like memory CD4+ T cells with a panel that included CD45RO, CCR7, CD25, CD127, CD95 and CD27. All sorted populations exceeded 98% purity. PBMCs were separated immediately by Lymphoprep density gradient centrifugation and were stained directly, without being cultured. Samples were stained and sorted in pairs, with one healthy donor and one patient per experiment, so that batch effects were minimized. This sequence originates from a man aged 18-30 years in good health. Sequencing was carried out using central memory CD4+ T cells from blood.

The nucleotides read TGTGCCAGCAGCTTGACAGGTCTCAATCAGCCCCAGCATTTT. Its coded protein is CASSLTGLNQPQHF. The sequence joins TRBV7-8 to TRBJ1-5; TRBD1 might be the D gene, on 6 matching bases. The germline V gene provides CDR1 SGHVS and CDR2 FQNEAQ. Inclusive of the bounding cysteine and phenylalanine, the CDR3 is 14 residues long. Just the 42-base CDR3 DNA is kept, in frame starting at base 1. The junction carries 9 bases between V and J, which are trimmed by 3 bases and 3 bases respectively.